This entry is about one T cell receptor (beta chain). The data stem from a study of technical replicates of blood from four donors. Generated by immunoSEQ multiplex PCR, the TCRdb table keeps only in-frame clones and is missing some. The repertoire has some 80,000 clones, roughly 96% of them found once; the top ten carry approximately 0.32%. Germline values: CDR1 GTSNPN, CDR2 SVGIG (reference sequence). CDR3 length: 12 amino acids. With 1 base clipped from V and 7 bases from J, the junction kept 0 bases outside the gene matches. This TCR came from a human donor in good health. The rearrangement links TRBV30 to TRBJ1-4; 7 positions agree with TRBD1. Sequencing was carried out using T cells isolated from PBMCs. Here the CDR3 reads CAWSGQGEKLFF. The DNA of the CDR3 is TGTGCCTGGAGTGGACAGGGTGAAAAACTGTTTTTT.